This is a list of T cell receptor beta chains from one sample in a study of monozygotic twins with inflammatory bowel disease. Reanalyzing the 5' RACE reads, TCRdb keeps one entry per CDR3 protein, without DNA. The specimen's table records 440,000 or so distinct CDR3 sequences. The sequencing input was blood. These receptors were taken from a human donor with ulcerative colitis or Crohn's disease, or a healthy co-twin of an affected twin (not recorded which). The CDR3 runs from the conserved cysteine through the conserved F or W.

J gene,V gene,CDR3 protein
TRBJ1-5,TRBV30,CAWSESLGNYDQPQHF
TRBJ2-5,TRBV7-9,CASSSDLLRARETQYF
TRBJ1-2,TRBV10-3,CAIGGSGYGYTF
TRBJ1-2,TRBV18,CASSISAGGYWGYTF
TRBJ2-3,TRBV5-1,CASSLEGGRPDTQYF
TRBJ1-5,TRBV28,CASSTTGGGNQPQHF
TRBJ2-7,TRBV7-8,CASSFRGESSYEQYF
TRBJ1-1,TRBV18,CASSPEGTPNTEAFF
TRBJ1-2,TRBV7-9,CASSLEGNKGYGYTF
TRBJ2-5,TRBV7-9,CASSGRQTETQYF
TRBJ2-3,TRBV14,CASSREDPRTGDTQYF
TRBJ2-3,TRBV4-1,CASSKNRPDTQYF
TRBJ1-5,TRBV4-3,CASSQGPTGSDQPQHF
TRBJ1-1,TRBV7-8,CASSLDRVPQLAKVTEAFF
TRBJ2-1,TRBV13,CASSAHRGQAYNEQFF
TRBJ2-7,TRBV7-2,CASSLDGRTGEQYF
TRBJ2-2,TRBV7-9,CASSIGLTPTGELFF
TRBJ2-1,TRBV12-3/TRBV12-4,CASSPGTEGYHEQFF
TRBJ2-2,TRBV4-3,CASSQDGGGELFF
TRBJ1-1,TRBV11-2,CASSSRAYTEAFF
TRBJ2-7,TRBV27,CASLGQGSYEQYF
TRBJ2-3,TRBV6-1,CAVREGLQVDTQYF
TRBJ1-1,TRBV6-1,CASRAKDRLNTEAFF
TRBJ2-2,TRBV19,CASSMKPNGLVNTGELFF